The T cell receptor beta chain under discussion was sequenced for a study of blood T cell repertoires in COVID-19. CDR1 is SNHLY, CDR2 FYNNEI, per germline. V was clipped by 4 bases and J by 4 bases, with 11 bases between them. The CDR3 runs to 14 residues. Clones were sequenced by immunoSEQ multiplex PCR, and TCRdb holds only the in-frame ones, with some missing. This sample has about 320,000 clones, with around nine tenths found just once. Sequenced material: PBMCs or T cells enriched from blood (not recorded which). The clonotype comes from a man in his sixties who had recovered from COVID-19. This rearrangement joins TRBV2 to TRBJ2-1; a weak D match, TRBD2 (5 bases). The CDR3 spells CASSGTGGYNEQFF. In DNA, the CDR3 is TGTGCCAGCAGTGGGACCGGCGGGTACAATGAGCAGTTCTTC.